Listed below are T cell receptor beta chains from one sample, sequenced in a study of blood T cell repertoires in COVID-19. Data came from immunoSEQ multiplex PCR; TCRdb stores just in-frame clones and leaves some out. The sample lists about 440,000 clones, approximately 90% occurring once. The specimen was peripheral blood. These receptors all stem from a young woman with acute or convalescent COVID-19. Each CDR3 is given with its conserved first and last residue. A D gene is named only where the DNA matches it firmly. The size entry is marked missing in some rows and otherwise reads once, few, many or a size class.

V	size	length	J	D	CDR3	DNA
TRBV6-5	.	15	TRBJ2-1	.	CASGVSGTSYNEQFF	TGTGCCAGCGGCGTTTCGGGGACTTCCTACAATGAGCAGTTCTTC
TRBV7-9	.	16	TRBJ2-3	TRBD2	CASSQTSGGPMDTQYF	TGTGCCAGCAGCCAGACTAGCGGGGGGCCGATGGATACGCAGTATTTT
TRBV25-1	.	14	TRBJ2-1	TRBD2	CASSGSGGANEQFF	TGTGCCAGCAGTGGTAGCGGGGGGGCCAATGAGCAGTTCTTC
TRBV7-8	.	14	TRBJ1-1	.	CASSVESRYTEAFF	TGTGCCAGCAGTGTTGAATCCAGGTACACTGAAGCTTTCTTT
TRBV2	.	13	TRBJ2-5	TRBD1	CASSQTGEETQYF	TGTGCCAGCAGTCAAACAGGGGAAGAGACCCAGTACTTC
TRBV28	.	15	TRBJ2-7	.	CASSHQTGLVFEQYF	TGTGCCAGCAGTCATCAAACAGGGCTGGTGTTCGAGCAGTACTTC
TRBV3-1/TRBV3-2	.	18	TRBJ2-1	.	CASSRRGSRRADYNEQFF	TGTGCCAGCTCCCGCCGCGGGTCTCGGCGCGCCGATTACAATGAGCAGTTCTTC
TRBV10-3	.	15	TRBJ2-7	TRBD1	CAISALQGAKNEQYF	TGTGCCATCAGTGCCTTACAGGGGGCGAAGAACGAGCAGTACTTC
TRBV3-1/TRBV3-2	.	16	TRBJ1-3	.	CASSQVTRDSGNTIYF	TGTGCCAGCAGCCAAGTGACACGGGACTCTGGAAACACCATATATTTT
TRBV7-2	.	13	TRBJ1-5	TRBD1	CASSWDRNQPQHF	TGTGCCAGCAGCTGGGACAGGAATCAGCCCCAGCATTTT
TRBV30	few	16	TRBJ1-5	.	CAWSVPYANSNQPQHF	TGTGCCTGGAGTGTACCCTACGCCAATAGCAATCAGCCCCAGCATTTT
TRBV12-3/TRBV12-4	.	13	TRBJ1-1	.	CASSFQGSTEAFF	TGTGCCAGCAGTTTTCAGGGTTCCACTGAAGCTTTCTTT
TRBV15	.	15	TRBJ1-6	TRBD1	CATSGGTGRSSPLHF	TGTGCCACCAGCGGAGGGACAGGTCGGTCTTCACCCCTCCACTTT
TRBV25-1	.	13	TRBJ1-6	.	CASRQGPMSPLHF	TGTGCCAGCAGGCAGGGTCCGATGTCACCCCTCCACTTT
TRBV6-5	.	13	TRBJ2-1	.	CASGPPSYNEQFF	TGTGCCAGCGGCCCGCCCTCCTACAATGAGCAGTTCTTC
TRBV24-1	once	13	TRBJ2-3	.	CATSGGETDTQYF	TGTGCCACCAGTGGGGGGGAGACAGATACGCAGTATTTT
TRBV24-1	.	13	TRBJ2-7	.	CATSATSDSQQYF	TGTGCCACCAGTGCAACCTCCGACTCCCAACAGTACTTC
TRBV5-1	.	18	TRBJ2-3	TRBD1	CASSSGYLGTVTTDTQYF	TGCGCCAGCAGCTCGGGATACTTGGGGACAGTCACCACAGATACGCAGTATTTT
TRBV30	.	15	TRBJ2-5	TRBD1	CAWYLRDRYQETQYF	TGTGCCTGGTATCTAAGGGACAGATACCAAGAGACCCAGTACTTC
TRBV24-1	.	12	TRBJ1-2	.	CATSDHSYGYTF	TGTGCCACCAGTGATCACAGCTATGGCTACACCTTC
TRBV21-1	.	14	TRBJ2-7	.	CASSKPGTGGEQYF	TGTGCCAGCAGCAAACCCGGGACAGGGGGCGAGCAGTACTTC
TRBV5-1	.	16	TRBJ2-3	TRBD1	CASSFGTAPSTDTQYF	TGCGCCAGCAGCTTTGGGACAGCCCCTAGCACAGATACGCAGTATTTT
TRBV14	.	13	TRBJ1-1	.	CASSQGVNTEAFF	TGTGCCAGCAGCCAAGGAGTGAACACTGAAGCTTTCTTT
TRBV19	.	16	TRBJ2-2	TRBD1	CASSIPGTGYTGELFF	TGTGCCAGTAGTATCCCCGGGACAGGGTACACCGGGGAGCTGTTTTTT
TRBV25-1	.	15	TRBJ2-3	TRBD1	CASSQTGPGTDTQYF	TGTGCCAGCAGCCAGACAGGGCCCGGCACAGATACGCAGTATTTT
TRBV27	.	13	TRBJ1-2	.	CASSFDESGGYTF	TGTGCCAGCAGTTTCGACGAGTCCGGGGGCTACACCTTC
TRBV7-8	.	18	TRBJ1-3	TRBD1	CASSLRGTGQRSGNTIYF	TGTGCCAGCAGCTTAAGGGGGACAGGACAACGCTCTGGAAACACCATATATTTT
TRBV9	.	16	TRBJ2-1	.	CASSPFLGQPYNEQFF	TGTGCCAGCAGCCCTTTCCTCGGACAGCCCTACAATGAGCAGTTCTTC
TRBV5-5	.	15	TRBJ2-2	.	CASSLRGANTGELFF	TGTGCCAGCAGCCTCCGGGGGGCCAACACCGGGGAGCTGTTTTTT
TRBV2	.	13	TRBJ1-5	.	CASRARDNQPQHF	TGTGCCAGCAGGGCCAGGGACAATCAGCCCCAGCATTTT
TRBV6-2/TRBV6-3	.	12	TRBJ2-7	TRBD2	CASSQPGTKQYF	TGTGCCAGCAGCCAGCCGGGGACTAAGCAGTACTTC
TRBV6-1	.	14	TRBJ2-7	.	CASSERKGTYEQYF	TGTGCCAGCAGTGAAAGGAAGGGGACCTACGAGCAGTACTTC
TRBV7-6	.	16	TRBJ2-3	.	CASSLNPVTSTDTQYF	TGTGCCAGCAGCTTAAATCCGGTAACTAGCACAGATACGCAGTATTTT
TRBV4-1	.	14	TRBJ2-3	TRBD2	CASSQDGGTSIQYF	TGCGCCAGCAGCCAAGATGGAGGGACTAGCATCCAGTATTTT
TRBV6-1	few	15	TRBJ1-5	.	CASSEPEVGNQPQHF	TGTGCCAGCAGTGAACCCGAGGTGGGCAATCAGCCCCAGCATTTT
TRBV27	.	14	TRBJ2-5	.	CASSLLGRGETQYF	TGTGCCAGCAGTTTATTAGGTAGAGGAGAGACCCAGTACTTC
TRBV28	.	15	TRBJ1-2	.	CASSPIPRLGDGYTF	TGTGCCAGCAGTCCAATACCCCGTCTCGGGGATGGCTACACCTTC
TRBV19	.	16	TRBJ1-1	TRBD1	CASSAANRGRNTEAFF	TGTGCCAGTAGTGCAGCAAACAGGGGACGGAACACTGAAGCTTTCTTT
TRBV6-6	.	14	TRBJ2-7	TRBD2	CASGGSGGAHEQYF	TGTGCCAGCGGGGGTAGCGGGGGGGCACACGAGCAGTACTTC
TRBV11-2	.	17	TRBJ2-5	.	CASRPGRGERSLETQYF	TGTGCCAGCAGACCTGGGCGGGGAGAACGCAGCCTAGAGACCCAGTACTTC
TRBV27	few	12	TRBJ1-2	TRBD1	CASSPGGYGYTF	TGTGCCAGCAGTCCAGGGGGATATGGCTACACCTTC
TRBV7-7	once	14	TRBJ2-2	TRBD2	CASSLAGGAGELFF	TGTGCCAGCAGCTTAGCCGGGGGGGCCGGGGAGCTGTTTTTT
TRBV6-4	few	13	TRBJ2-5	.	CASYRGLLETQYF	TGTGCCAGCTACCGAGGGTTGTTAGAGACCCAGTACTTC
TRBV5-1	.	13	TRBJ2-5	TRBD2	CASSGTSGETQYF	TGCGCCAGCAGCGGGACTAGCGGAGAGACCCAGTACTTC
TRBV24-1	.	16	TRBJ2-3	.	CATSDRTAPSTDTQYF	TGTGCCACCAGTGATCGGACAGCCCCAAGCACAGATACGCAGTATTTT
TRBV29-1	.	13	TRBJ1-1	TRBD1	CSVKLQGDTEAFF	TGCAGCGTCAAACTACAGGGGGACACTGAAGCTTTCTTT
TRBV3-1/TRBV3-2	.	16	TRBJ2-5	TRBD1	CASSQGDRGSQETQYF	TGTGCCAGCAGCCAAGGGGACAGGGGGTCTCAAGAGACCCAGTACTTC